This TCR beta chain appears in the sequencing data of a study of OX40 agonist ivuxolimab in advanced cancers. Turning to the overall study: Ivuxolimab was an agonistic, fully human IgG2 monoclonal antibody directed against OX40 (CD134), a costimulatory receptor. Three dose-escalation patients achieved partial responses, one with hepatocellular carcinoma and two with cutaneous melanoma. The paper describes the monotherapy dose-escalation part (N of about 55 patients) of the phase I trial of ivuxolimab. Patients were allowed to have had prior anti-PD-1, anti-PD-L1 or anti-CTLA-4 therapy, and around two fifths of the dose-escalation patients had been treated with checkpoint inhibitors. Of the roughly 52 dose-escalation patients, hepatocellular carcinoma was present in approximately 20, melanoma in approximately 15, renal cell carcinoma in 9 and head and neck cancer in 9. Intravenous ivuxolimab was administered to patients every 2 weeks at six dose levels: 0.01, 0.1, 0.3, 1.5, 3 and 10 mg/kg. Peripheral TCRbeta sequencing was intended to test whether TCR sequence diversity was altered and clonal T-cell expansion was caused by ivuxolimab. In the dose-escalation cohort, about four fifths of patients were male, and the mean age was 60 years with a range of about 23 to 79. Points the paper makes about the study in general: The antigen specificity of the clonally expanded peripheral T cells was not determined. Low levels of normalized T-cell clonal expansion were also seen in some patients who did not respond. After ivuxolimab, more expanded clones were found on average in CD8+ T cells than in CD4+ T cells. Clonal expansion of both CD4+ and CD8+ blood T cells was observed from baseline to week 6 at doses 0.1 to 3.0 mg/kg. Partial responders in the 0.1-3.0 mg/kg groups had among the lowest normalized peripheral clonal expansion, especially among CD8+ T cells.

To sequence the TCRbeta CDR3 region, genomic DNA was isolated from the sorted cells. TCRbeta CDR3 regions were sequenced using the immunoSEQ Assay. This is the immuneACCESS table as TCRdb keeps it, with only in-frame sequences that have V and J called. A part of the clones is gone; compared with another copy, unresolved V genes explain less than half, and the rest is unexplained. This sample gives about 19,000 clones in total; less than 90% of them show up just once. The ten largest clones represent about 50% of the sample. Worth noting for this clone: Its specific antigen is unknown. Per-base quality was not reported, and no clone a single base away is much larger than it.

As encoded in the germline V gene, CDR1 is SGHTA while CDR2 is FQGTGA. Between the V and J ends, shortened by 2 bases and 7 bases respectively, the junction contains 9 bases. The CDR3 runs 13 amino acids, cysteine and phenylalanine included. Left in the record is the CDR3 DNA by itself, 39 bases read in frame from the first base. The trial excluded patients who had a history of autoimmune disease or who were on systemic immunosuppression. Peripheral blood for TCR sequencing was collected from all dose cohorts at baseline, on cycle 4 day 1, and on cycle 7 day 1. Samples were obtained from an open-label, multicenter, first-in-human phase I dose-escalation trial of ivuxolimab. The trial enrolled adults with locally advanced or metastatic head and neck squamous cell, hepatocellular, melanoma or renal cell carcinoma. Before TCR sequencing, CD4+ T cells and CD8+ T cells were sorted from peripheral blood as separate populations.

The clonotype was recovered from an adult with an advanced solid tumor such as melanoma, head and neck, liver or kidney cancer. The V and J genes are TRBV7-3 and TRBJ2-1, and possibly TRBD2, on 5 matching bases. Source: CD4+ or CD8+ T cells sorted from blood, taken in a trial of the OX40 agonist ivuxolimab. The CDR3 protein sequence reads: CASSLGTGNEQFF. The DNA reads TGTGCCAGCAGCTTAGGAACGGGGAATGAGCAGTTCTTC. With the portions outside the CDR3 filled from the reference TRBV7-3 and TRBJ2-1 genes, the complete variable region becomes GAGVSQTPSNKVTEKGKYVELRCDPISGHTALYWYRQSLGQGPEFLIYFQGTGAADDSGLPNDRFFAVRPEGSVSTLKIQRTERGDSAVYLCASSLGTGNEQFFGPGTRLTVL.